Below are 29 T cell receptor beta chains sequenced from a single sample in a study of neurological immune-mediated disorders. Time point indicated: technical triplicate 2. Via MiXCR, TCRdb re-called the 5' RACE reads, giving one row per CDR3 protein. The profile covers about 59,000 distinct CDR3 sequences, with 24% appearing a single time and roughly 4.6% taken by the ten largest. The source material was PBMCs. The source is a man between 60 and 75 years old with HTLV-1-associated myelopathy (HAM/TSP).

The sample holds many counts of this clonotype. The rearrangement uses TRBV21-1 and TRBJ1-5; TRBD1 was called by the table and not checked on the DNA. TRBV21-1 is annotated as a pseudogene. The length of the CDR3 is 14 residues. In nucleotides, the CDR3 is TGTGCCAGCAACCTACAGGGGAGGCGGCAGCCCCAGCATTTT. Translated, it gives CASNLQGRRQPQHF.

This clonotype was observed many times. This chain joins TRBV20-1 and TRBJ1-1; the D is unclear. CDR1 is DFQATT, CDR2 SNEGSKA, per germline (reference sequence). Trimming pared 3 bases from V and 9 bases from J, leaving 11 bases between. CDR3 length equals 11 residues. CDR3 in DNA: TGCAGTGCTAGCCGAACAGCTCAAGCTTTCTTT. Translating it yields CSASRTAQAFF.

As regards this clonotype: One junction end disagrees with the germline gene, perhaps due to a read error. The chain is built from TRBV10-3 and TRBJ2-3; no clear D. Per germline, CDR1 ENHRY and CDR2 SYGVKD. The CDR3 has 12 residues. CDR3 sequence: CAIIESSYTQYF. The CDR3 nucleotides read TGTGCCATCATTGAGTCGTCTTATACGCAGTATTTT.

This clonotype was observed at least ten times. This chain uses TRBV20-1 with TRBJ2-5; no clear D. CDR3 length: 15 residues. With 4 bases removed from V and 7 bases from J, the gap between germline ends came to 22 bases. Germline V gene sequence: CDR1 DFQATT, CDR2 SNEGSKA (reference sequence). The CDR3 protein is CSAILGRSVGPTQYF. The CDR3 DNA reads TGCAGTGCTATCCTCGGGCGCTCGGTAGGGCCGACCCAGTACTTC.

This clonotype has a count of ten or more. The chain couples TRBV29-1 to TRBJ2-1; a possible D gene is TRBD2 (6 bases). Germline V CDR1 and CDR2: SQVTM, ANQGSEA. Between the trimmed V and J ends, which lost 2 bases and 3 bases, there was a span of 11 bases. There are 14 residues in the CDR3. The CDR3 nucleotides are TGCAGCGTTGAACTCGGGAGAGGCTACAATGAGCAGTTCTTC. Residues: CSVELGRGYNEQFF.

This clonotype came up many times. Mismatch with germline at one junction end may stem from a read error. The chain links TRBV7-7 to TRBJ2-5, with TRBD1 matching over 9 bases. The germline V gene encodes CDR1 SSHAT and CDR2 FNYEAQ (reference sequence). This CDR3 is built from 15 residues. The CDR3 nucleotides read TGTGCTAGCAGCCCCGGGACAGGGATTTCGGAGACCCAGTACTTC. Its translation is CASSPGTGISETQYF.

This chain connects TRBV28 to TRBJ2-5; D unresolved. V dropped 2 bases and J dropped 2 bases, with 9 bases sitting between them. Per the germline V gene, CDR1 is MDHEN and CDR2 is SYDVKM. This CDR3 region has 14 residues. CDR3 in amino acids: CASSLLGPQETQYF. The CDR3 DNA is TGTGCCAGCAGTTTACTCGGACCACAAGAGACCCAGTACTTC.

This clonotype was counted many times. The CDR3 DNA follows: TGCAGCGCTCGGACAGGGGATAACTATGGCTACACCTTC. Protein product: CSARTGDNYGYTF. This sequence joins TRBV29-1 and TRBJ1-2; TRBD1 aligns across 9 bases. Germline CDR1 SQVTM, CDR2 ANQGSEA. V shed 7 bases and J 1 base; nucleotides not matched to a gene: 4. The CDR3 covers 13 residues.

This clonotype was found many times. V and J are TRBV5-1 and TRBJ2-5, with TRBD1 identical over 9 bases. Germline-derived CDR1 and CDR2 are SGHRS and YFSETQ. J gave up 0 bases and V 4 bases, and 7 bases lay outside the gene matches. The CDR3 contains 16 residues. The CDR3 protein is CASSIGQGPHQETQYF. In DNA form, the CDR3 reads TGCGCCAGCAGCATCGGACAGGGGCCCCACCAAGAGACCCAGTACTTC.

This clonotype was seen many times. The rearrangement links TRBV4-1 to TRBJ2-1, with 9 bases fitting TRBD2. The CDR3 has 15 amino acids. V lost 1 base, J lost 6 bases, and 4 bases stayed unmatched. Germline V lookup: CDR1 MGHRA, CDR2 YSYEKL. CDR3 nucleotide sequence: TGCGCCAGCAGCCAAGTGTCTAGCGGGACCAATGAGCAGTTCTTC. Encoded protein: CASSQVSSGTNEQFF.

The J gene is TRBJ2-1, the V gene TRBV20-1; a weak D match, TRBD2 (7 bases). V was shortened by 3 bases and J by 6 bases, with 18 bases between the two germline ends. Looked up from germline, CDR1 is DFQATT and CDR2 is SNEGSKA (reference sequence). The length of the CDR3 is 15 residues. The CDR3 spells CSASWGGRAGNEQFF. CDR3 DNA sequence: TGCAGTGCTAGCTGGGGGGGCAGGGCAGGCAATGAGCAGTTCTTC.

This clonotype occurred a few times. The gene calls are TRBV7-2 and TRBJ1-6; D is uncertain. This CDR3 spans 13 amino acids. Germline assignment: CDR1 SGHTA and CDR2 FQGNSA. V was clipped by 3 bases and J by 9 bases, with 9 bases between them. CDR3 region: CASSFARSSPLHF. In DNA, the CDR3 is TGTGCCAGCAGCTTCGCTAGGAGTTCACCCCTCCACTTT.

The rearrangement links TRBV7-2 to TRBJ2-7; D not certain. Germline V gene data show CDR1 as SGHTA and CDR2 as FQGNSA. Trimming took 6 bases from V and 7 from J, leaving 13 bases between them. This CDR3 has 12 amino acids. As DNA, the CDR3 is TGTGCCAGCAGAATGAGTTCGGGTGAGCAGTACTTC. It specifies CASRMSSGEQYF.

This clonotype was picked up many times. The gene calls are TRBV12-3 or TRBV12-4 and TRBJ2-3; the D gene is possibly TRBD2 (6 bases). V dropped 5 bases and J dropped 4 bases, with 16 bases sitting between them. The CDR3 runs to 15 residues. The CDR3 here is CASSREEGRADTQYF. In DNA form, the CDR3 reads TGTGCCAGCAGTAGGGAGGAGGGGCGGGCAGATACGCAGTATTTT.

This clonotype occurred many times. This chain links TRBV3-1 with TRBJ1-2; TRBD1 is a possible D gene (6 bases). With 0 bases removed from V and 8 bases from J, the gap between germline ends came to 19 bases. This CDR3 comprises 16 residues. Germline CDR1 reads LGHDT; CDR2 reads YNNKEL (reference sequence). CDR3 sequence reads: CASSQDTTPGAGGYTF. CDR3 nucleotide sequence: TGTGCCAGCAGCCAAGATACTACTCCGGGGGCAGGGGGCTACACCTTC.

This clonotype was observed at least ten times. V and J are TRBV11-2 and TRBJ2-4; 8 nucleotides align to TRBD1. The germline V gene encodes CDR1 SGHAT and CDR2 FQNNGV. The length of the CDR3 is 14 residues. Trimming cost V 2 bases and J 7 bases; bases outside gene matches: 4. The CDR3 spells CASSLSGGVNIQYF. CDR3 sequence (DNA): TGTGCCAGCAGCTTATCAGGGGGCGTGAACATTCAGTACTTC.

The table lists this clonotype with a few counts. The V and J genes are TRBV20-1 and TRBJ2-1, with 12 bases fitting TRBD2. The CDR3 sequence is 17 residues long. Germline V gene lookup returns CDR1 DFQATT and CDR2 SNEGSKA (reference sequence). The junction had 5 bases not matched to a gene; V was cut back by 0 bases and J by 2 bases. CDR3 protein: CSARDFLAGGTYNEQFF. CDR3 nucleotides: TGCAGTGCTAGAGATTTTCTAGCGGGAGGGACCTACAATGAGCAGTTCTTC.

This clonotype was picked up many times. The CDR3 sequence is CASSLTGLRDSTQYF. In DNA, the CDR3 is TGCGCCAGCAGCTTGACAGGGTTGCGGGACTCTACGCAGTATTTT. The rearrangement joins TRBV5-1 to TRBJ2-3; D is perhaps TRBD1 or TRBD2 (6 bases each). The CDR3 is made up of 15 amino acids. CDR1 and CDR2 from the germline V gene are SGHRS and YFSETQ. V lost 1 base and J 8 bases, leaving 17 bases between the germline ends.

This clonotype occurred many times. The J gene is TRBJ2-1, the V gene TRBV29-1; D gene unclear. Germline V gene sequence: CDR1 SQVTM, CDR2 ANQGSEA. V gave up 2 bases and J gave up 7 bases, with 9 bases separating them. This CDR3 is built from 12 residues. The CDR3 DNA reads TGCAGCGTTGAAAAGGGTCGGAATGAGCAGTTCTTC. Its protein is CSVEKGRNEQFF.

This chain connects TRBV29-1 to TRBJ2-7; 13 bases agree with TRBD2. The CDR3 is made up of 14 amino acids. Looked up from germline, CDR1 is SQVTM and CDR2 is ANQGSEA. Unmatched junction bases numbered 4, after V lost 6 bases and J lost 2 bases. CDR3 loop: CSVGGLAGTYEQYF. The CDR3 nucleotides are TGCAGCGTGGGGGGACTAGCGGGAACCTACGAGCAGTACTTC.

This clonotype was seen ten or more times. The J gene is TRBJ1-2, the V gene TRBV20-1, with a weak D call TRBD1 (6 bases). This CDR3 region has 12 residues. Germline loops: CDR1 DFQATT, CDR2 SNEGSKA (reference sequence). Trimming removed 4 bases from V and 2 bases from J, with 8 bases in between. CDR3 in amino acids: CSATGQNYGYTF. The CDR3, as DNA: TGCAGTGCTACCGGACAGAACTATGGCTACACCTTC.

This clonotype was seen many times. The rearrangement links TRBV11-1 to TRBJ2-2; D unclear. The V gene lost 5 bases and the J gene lost 4 bases, with 14 bases spanning the gap. This CDR3 has 15 residues. The V gene's germline CDR1 is SGHAT and CDR2 FQDESV (reference sequence). The CDR3 spells CASSPLLESTGELFF. As DNA, the CDR3 is TGTGCCAGCAGCCCCCTCTTAGAGAGCACCGGGGAGCTGTTTTTT.

The chain recombines TRBV5-5 with TRBJ2-1; D is possibly TRBD2 (5 bases). This CDR3 is 14 amino acids long. Germline V lookup: CDR1 SGHKS, CDR2 YYEKEE (reference sequence). V shed 4 bases and J shed 4 bases, with 12 bases lying between them. CDR3 region: CASSEEVPYNEQFF. The DNA of the CDR3 is TGTGCCAGCAGCGAGGAGGTTCCTTACAATGAGCAGTTCTTC. Full variable domain (remainder filled in from reference TRBV5-5 and TRBJ2-1): DAGVTQSPTHLIKTRGQQVTLRCSPISGHKSVSWYQQVLGQGPQFIFQYYEKEERGRGNFPDRFSARQFPNYSSELNVNALLLGDSALYLCASSEEVPYNEQFFGPGTRLTVL.

This clonotype appeared many times. This rearrangement joins TRBV4-1 to TRBJ1-2, with 9 positions matching TRBD1. The CDR3 sequence is 14 residues long. Losses at the gene ends were 0 bases for V and 8 bases for J; bases not matched to a gene: 4. The germline CDR1 and CDR2 sequences are MGHRA and YSYEKL. The DNA for the CDR3 is TGCGCCAGCAGCCAAGATCACAGGGGGCAAGGCTACACCTTC. Protein sequence: CASSQDHRGQGYTF.

The rearrangement uses TRBV12-3 or TRBV12-4 and TRBJ1-1; 9 bases line up with TRBD1. V dropped 5 bases and J dropped 4; count of bases not matched to a gene: 2. The CDR3 extends over 13 amino acids. The CDR3 region has the DNA TGTGCCAGCAGTCTACAGGGGGCCACTGAAGCTTTCTTT. Its translation is CASSLQGATEAFF.

This clonotype appeared a few times. This chain uses TRBV18 with TRBJ2-1; the match to TRBD1 covers 8 bases. The V gene end was trimmed by 3 bases and the J gene end by 5 bases; junction bases not matched to a gene: 6. The CDR3 sequence is 15 residues long. Germline V gives CDR1 KGHSH, CDR2 LQKENI. The CDR3 here is CASSPWTGMDNEQFF. For the CDR3, the DNA is TGTGCCAGCTCACCCTGGACAGGGATGGACAATGAGCAGTTCTTC.

This clonotype was observed at least ten times. J is TRBJ2-1 and V is TRBV5-1; 12 bases fit TRBD2. Losses at the gene ends were 4 bases for V and 7 bases for J; bases not matched to a gene: 6. The CDR3 covers 15 residues. CDR1 is SGHRS, CDR2 YFSETQ, per germline. The CDR3 protein is CASSPTSGSSNEQFF. CDR3 DNA: TGCGCCAGCAGCCCGACTAGCGGGAGTAGTAATGAGCAGTTCTTC.

V gene TRBV10-3 combines with J gene TRBJ2-7; D ambiguous. The CDR3 extends over 14 amino acids. Germline CDR1 and CDR2: ENHRY and SYGVKD. V lost 6 bases and J lost 4, with 16 bases in between. In DNA, the CDR3 is TGTGCCATCAGGGCAGGTGGAAACCTTTACGAGCAGTACTTC. This encodes CAIRAGGNLYEQYF.

This sequence joins TRBV12-3 or TRBV12-4 and TRBJ2-3; the match to TRBD2 covers 7 bases. V was clipped by 4 bases and J by 2 bases; unmatched bases: 9. The CDR3 covers 16 residues. CDR3 bases: TGTGCCAGCAGTTCTAGCGGAGTAATTCTCACAGATACGCAGTATTTT. It is translated as CASSSSGVILTDTQYF.